The sequence of this TCR beta chain was determined in a study of PD-L1 blockade in urothelial cancer (dated by TCRdb to between 2016 and 2019). For the study in its entirety: All patients started therapy in about 2014 and received atezolizumab 1,200 mg intravenously every 3 weeks. About 85% of the roughly 30 patients were males with bladder-origin urothelial cancer, and about 65% of the roughly 30 reported a prior smoking history. Patients had an ECOG performance status of 0 or 1 and had received between 0 and 3 prior chemotherapy regimens. Blood samples were analyzed 3 weeks after the start of treatment (second dose) and 6 weeks after the start of treatment. Blood samples gave a median of approximately 150,000 T cells and tens of thousands of unique TCRs, with a median clonality of approximately 0.08. An exploratory multi-omic analysis was conducted of the somatic, immune and clinical correlates of response to PD-L1 blockade with atezolizumab in urothelial cancer. Pretreatment tumor samples and matched peripheral blood, collected serially before and after atezolizumab treatment, underwent TCR sequencing. Durable clinical benefit was defined as progression-free survival longer than 6 months, and TCR features were also tested against progression-free and overall survival. In the same patients, whole exome sequencing and RNA sequencing of pretreatment tumors were performed in addition to TCR sequencing. Durable clinical benefit was achieved by nine patients and was not achieved by 20 patients. Around 29 patients had pretreatment blood TCR-seq, some 25 had at least one posttreatment blood collection, and some 25 had tumor TCR-seq.

Synthetic TCR analog templates were spiked into each PCR to estimate absolute template abundance from read counts. Using the immunoSEQ assay, TCRbeta CDR3 regions were amplified from genomic DNA with bias-controlled V and J gene primers. Sequencing of rearranged TCRbeta segments was performed at approximately 20X coverage. The authors processed their data as follows. Sequencing errors were corrected by clustering, and CDR3s were annotated against IMGT so that V, D and J genes could be assigned. Downstream analyses used only productive TCRbeta rearrangements, leaving out any out-of-frame or stop-codon sequences. To compute clonality, Shannon entropy was normalized by the log of the number of unique productive sequences and then subtracted from one. Fisher's exact test with Benjamini-Hochberg correction, using a cutoff of adjusted p below 0.01, was how clones that differed between time points or between blood and tumor were identified. The table comes from immuneACCESS by way of TCRdb, which keeps in-frame sequences with V and J called. Part of the clones is missing from these tables; in studies checked, under half for an unresolved V gene and the rest for unknown reasons. V, J and clone size derive from that table, while D and trimming were established from the DNA sequence. A total of roughly 63,000 clones appear in this sample, about 76% of them only once. 2.5% to 3.5% of the sample is taken by the ten largest.

About this clone itself: Its cognate antigen has yet to be identified. No much larger clone exists at a distance of one base, and base qualities are not known.

The label giving this sample's time point can be read as: pretreatment peripheral blood. The cohort comprised about 30 patients with locally advanced or metastatic urothelial carcinoma treated at Memorial Sloan Kettering on a trial protocol. Peripheral blood mononuclear cells were collected from each patient pretreatment and during treatment, giving between 1 and 8 total time points per patient. The Qiagen DNeasy Blood extraction kit was used to purify genomic DNA from total PBMCs and from tumor samples. Collected pretreatment and during treatment, PBMCs were isolated and stored as previously described. The germline V gene encodes CDR1 SGHAT and CDR2 FQNNGV. V drops 2 bases and J drops 2 bases, leaving 18 bases in between. The CDR3 goes from the cysteine to the phenylalanine over 18 residues. Of the read, only the CDR3 DNA is kept; its 54 bases are in frame from base 1. What the authors observed across the whole study: A pretreatment peripheral blood TCR clonality below the median was linked to improved progression-free and overall survival. Because the sample size was small (n ≈ 29) and many of the analyses were exploratory, the results are meant to be hypothesis-generating. Among patients with durable benefit, tumor-associated TCR clones showed greater expansion in peripheral blood 3 weeks after treatment started (n ≈ 20, p = 0.022).

The clonotype was recovered from an older man with urothelial cancer. The chain uses TRBV11-2 and TRBJ2-2; TRBD1 is perhaps the D gene, given 5 matching bases. The sample here was PBMCs, taken around atezolizumab (anti-PD-L1) treatment. The DNA is TGTGCCAGCAGCTTAAGGGGTTCACGGCTCTCAAACACCGGGGAGCTGTTTTTT. This is translated as CASSLRGSRLSNTGELFF. Extended through the reference TRBV11-2 and TRBJ2-2 proteins, this CDR3 yields the full variable domain: EAGVAQSPRYKIIEKRQSVAFWCNPISGHATLYWYQQILGQGPKLLIQFQNNGVVDDSQLPKDRFSAERLKGVDSTLKIQPAKLEDSAVYLCASSLRGSRLSNTGELFFGEGSRLTVL.